This T cell receptor (beta chain) was captured in a study of T-cell reconstitution after alpha-beta-depleted transplantation in children. The study, taken as a whole, reports: It was surviving recipient T cells and thymic progenitors that gave some patients high TCRbeta diversity at day 60. Expanded clones from the graft, numbering several hundred, reportedly supplied alpha-beta T cells about two months after transplant. After one year, T-cell counts and TCRbeta diversity mostly came from new T cells.

From germline, CDR1 is DFQATT and CDR2 SNEGSKA (reference sequence). V was trimmed by 6 bases and J by 0 bases, leaving 10 bases between them. There are 13 residues in the CDR3. The sample holds a few counts of this clonotype. Its antigen is currently unknown. Preparation of the TCRbeta library used unique molecular identifiers. TCRdb re-called the PCR reads through MiXCR, storing one row per CDR3 protein. The sample holds 600,000 or so distinct CDR3 sequences; about 21% are singletons and the top ten take roughly 14%. V usage is TRBV20-1 and J usage is TRBJ2-3; D is unclear. The sequenced sample was PBMCs, mostly from graft donor cells, obtained 360 days after TCRalphabeta/CD19-depleted stem cell transplant. The TCR was taken from a boy under two years old who had a stem cell transplant for acute myeloid leukemia, so the T cells may come from the graft donor. This chain's CDR3 is CSAKEDSTDTQYF. CDR3 sequence (DNA): TGCAGTGCCAAAGAGGATAGCACAGATACGCAGTATTTT.